The entry below describes one TCR beta chain. The sample is drawn from a study of T cell responses to AZD1222 COVID-19 vaccine. V was trimmed by 2 bases and J by 2 bases, leaving 11 bases between them. The CDR3 runs to 15 residues. Looked up from germline, CDR1 is SGHTA and CDR2 is FQGTGA. Profiled with immunoSEQ multiplex PCR; TCRdb holds only in-frame clones, not every one. The sample lists over 75,000 clones, 89% occurring once. Sequences were derived from peripheral blood, sampled on day 0 of AZD1222 vaccination. The rearrangement links TRBV7-3 to TRBJ2-3; D is unclear. This receptor was obtained from an adult in good health. CDR3 loop: CASSLYVTDTDTQYF. In DNA form, the CDR3 reads TGTGCCAGCAGCTTATATGTAACCGACACAGATACGCAGTATTTT.